The present entry profiles one T cell receptor (beta chain) with its context. Its target is not known. The entry originates in a study of graft-versus-host responses after intestinal transplantation. Marrow collected post-transplant originated from the posterior iliac crest or another site. The germline CDR1 and CDR2 sequences are MGHRA and YSYEKL. V was clipped by 0 bases and J by 7 bases, with 7 bases between them. The CDR3 runs to 13 residues. Study-wide results and limits: With peak circulating GvH clone levels came an association with early post-transplant HvG declines. The authors found GvH clones in recipient marrow, some appearing first in ileum or blood.

Some clones are missing from TCRdb's copy, which holds only in-frame ones; the method was immunoSEQ multiplex PCR. This sample carries some 70,000 clones, more than 90% of them seen once, and the ten largest clones take 6.5% to 8%. Sequenced here: bone marrow, sampled 734 days after intestinal transplantation. The receptor was derived from a human patient who received an intestinal transplant, so some T cells may come from the graft donor. The gene calls are TRBV4-1 and TRBJ2-1; D is unclear. The CDR3 is CASSQEEENEQFF. The CDR3 DNA is TGCGCCAGCAGCCAAGAGGAAGAGAATGAGCAGTTCTTC.